These 9 T cell receptor beta chains originate from one sample sequenced in a study of shared clonotypes between healthy human individuals (dated by TCRdb to 2018 to 2020). The method behind the library was the immunoSEQ multiplex PCR assay. TCRdb re-hosts the immuneACCESS table, in-frame sequences only. Its copies lack some clones; in the studies checked, an unresolved V gene accounts for under half of them, and the cause for the rest is not known. The sample records about 710,000 clones, more than 70% of which are singletons. About 1.8% of the sample belongs to the ten largest clones. The specimen sequenced was memory CD4+ T cells sorted from blood. The sample's cell subset or site label is to be understood as: CD45RA-negative fraction. These receptors came from a woman aged 30 to 39 in good health.

Concerning this clone: Different DNA sequences within this sample yield the same CDR3. The V call is TRBV6-6, the J call TRBJ2-7, with 11 bases that match TRBD2. In germline, CDR1 is MNHNY, CDR2 SVGAGI (reference sequence). The J segment lost 0 bases and the V segment lost 5 bases, leaving 3 bases of the junction unmatched. This CDR3 contains 15 residues. CDR3 protein: CASSPTSGSSYEQYF. The DNA of the CDR3 is TGTGCCAGCAGTCCTACTAGCGGGAGCTCCTACGAGCAGTACTTC.

In this sample, this clone turned up a few times. The chain joins TRBV7-2 to TRBJ2-7, with D possibly being TRBD2 (5 bases). The CDR3 is 15 residues long. The germline V and J ends were trimmed by 0 bases and 1 base, with 10 bases remaining between them. Germline CDR1 is SGHTA and CDR2 is FQGNSA. CDR3 nucleotides: TGTGCCAGCAGCTTAGCGACGGGGAAATCCTACGAGCAGTACTTC. Translating it yields CASSLATGKSYEQYF.

As for this clone: Other DNA sequences from this sample encode an identical CDR3 as well. The chain links TRBV28 to TRBJ1-2; the D is unclear. From germline, CDR1 is MDHEN and CDR2 SYDVKM. V was trimmed by 6 bases and J by 4 bases, leaving 9 bases between them. CDR3 length equals 12 residues. The CDR3 DNA reads TGTGCCAGCAGCCTCGATACCTATGGCTACACCTTC. Translation: CASSLDTYGYTF.

The rearrangement joins TRBV7-7 to TRBJ2-5, with a tentative D call TRBD1 (6 bases). CDR1 and CDR2 (germline): SSHAT, FNYEAQ (reference sequence). The CDR3 is made up of 16 amino acids. V was trimmed by 5 bases and J by 7 bases, leaving 23 bases between them. The chain's CDR3 is CASSKGIGMSGATQYF. The CDR3 DNA follows: TGTGCCAGCAGCAAAGGGATCGGCATGTCAGGGGCGACCCAGTACTTC.

This chain uses TRBV6-6 with TRBJ1-4, with TRBD1 matching 7 bases. The CDR3 has 15 residues. V shed 6 bases, J shed 0 bases, and the junction held 4 bases outside the gene matches. From germline, CDR1 is MNHNY and CDR2 SVGAGI (reference sequence). The DNA of the CDR3 is TGTGCCAGCAGAACAACAGGGGCAACTAATGAAAAACTGTTTTTT. Protein sequence: CASRTTGATNEKLFF.

The chain carries TRBV7-9 and TRBJ1-2; the D is unclear. This CDR3 has 15 amino acids. Germline V gene lookup returns CDR1 SEHNR and CDR2 FQNEAQ (reference sequence). Trimming removed 1 base from V and 8 bases from J, with 17 bases in between. The CDR3 bases are TGTGCCAGCAGCTTAGAAGCCGCTCGCTTGGGAGGCTACACCTTC. Its translation: CASSLEAARLGGYTF.

The chain carries TRBV6-5 and TRBJ2-2; D is ambiguous. The V end was cut by 2 bases, the J end by 6 bases, with 10 bases between. This CDR3 has 14 amino acids. The germline V gene encodes CDR1 MNHEY and CDR2 SVGAGI. The CDR3 protein is CASSYDQSPGELFF. The DNA for the CDR3 is TGTGCCAGCAGTTACGACCAGTCCCCCGGGGAGCTGTTTTTT.

This clone was detected ten times or more. J is TRBJ2-5 and V is TRBV5-1; TRBD1 aligns across 7 bases. This CDR3 has 14 residues. Trimming removed 3 bases from V and 4 bases from J; junction bases left unmatched: 6. Germline loops: CDR1 SGHRS, CDR2 YFSETQ. CDR3 DNA sequence: TGCGCCAGCAGCTGGGACAGTACGGCAGAGACCCAGTACTTC. It encodes CASSWDSTAETQYF.

The chain recombines TRBV28 with TRBJ1-2, with D uncertain. This CDR3 spans 16 amino acids. The germline V gene encodes CDR1 MDHEN and CDR2 SYDVKM. Trimming cost V 1 base and J 0 bases, with 12 bases left between them. The CDR3 sequence is CASSLSNTAANYGYTF. CDR3 coding DNA: TGTGCCAGCAGTTTATCGAACACAGCAGCTAACTATGGCTACACCTTC.